This T cell receptor (beta chain) emerged from a study of radiotherapy plus CTLA-4 blockade in lung cancer. This table comes from immunoSEQ multiplex PCR, and its TCRdb copy is limited to in-frame clones, with some not included. The sample lists about 30,000 clones; less than 80% were seen once. The CDR3 covers 14 residues. V lost 5 bases to trimming and J lost 2 bases; unmatched junction nucleotides: 2. Germline CDR1 is LNHDA and CDR2 is SQIVND (reference sequence). General study results and limits: Reports state that early shifts in blood T cell clones, with interferon-beta, best predicted response. Subsequent to radiotherapy plus ipilimumab, tumor-derived TCR clones underwent expansion in blood.

For this clone: Its target is not known.

This specimen consisted of peripheral blood, obtained from a patient treated with radiotherapy plus ipilimumab. This rearrangement joins TRBV19 to TRBJ1-2; TRBD1 aligns across 10 bases. The clonotype comes from a human donor with non-small cell lung cancer who had stable disease on radiotherapy plus ipilimumab. The CDR3: CASSSTGGNYGYTF. In DNA form, the CDR3 reads TGTGCCAGTAGTTCGACAGGGGGCAACTATGGCTACACCTTC. The full variable domain, in which reference TRBV19 and TRBJ1-2 provide the parts outside the CDR3, is DGGITQSPKYLFRKEGQNVTLSCEQNLNHDAMYWYRQDPGQGLRLIYYSQIVNDFQKGDIAEGYSVSREKKESFPLTVTSAQKNPTAFYLCASSSTGGNYGYTFGSGTRLTVV.